What follows are 21 T cell receptor beta chains derived from one specimen sequenced in a study of blood T cells in healthy people across ages. The authors ran a second PCR of about 6 to 11 cycles using a sample-barcoded 5' primer and a J-beta primer mix. TCRdb called the 5' RACE reads again in MiXCR, with one record for every CDR3 protein. Of about 1.5 million distinct CDR3 sequences in the sample, roughly two fifths are singletons; the top ten hold about 4%. Sequencing was carried out using blood. These receptors all come from a woman aged 18-30 years in good health.

This clonotype was observed a few times. The chain has TRBV7-8 and TRBJ2-1, with TRBD2 matching 10 bases. The CDR3 length is 15 residues. Germline-derived CDR1 and CDR2 are SGHVS and FQNEAQ. V gave up 4 bases and J gave up 7 bases; unmatched junction bases: 7. The CDR3 spells CASSCPGLAENEQFF. The DNA for the CDR3 is TGTGCCAGCAGCTGCCCAGGACTAGCGGAAAATGAGCAGTTCTTC.

As to this clonotype: Relative to the germline gene, one junction end is altered; a read error may explain this. The chain employs TRBV7-2 and TRBJ2-3; D might be TRBD1 (6 bases). The CDR3 is 15 residues long. Germline assignment: CDR1 SGHTA and CDR2 FQGNSA. The CDR3 DNA reads TGTGCCAGCAGCTTATGGGGAGCCAGGACAGATCCGCAGTATTTT. Protein product: CASSLWGARTDPQYF.

The chain carries TRBV7-9 and TRBJ1-2, with D unclear. This CDR3 is built from 12 residues. V lost 5 bases and J 6 bases, leaving 10 bases between the germline ends. Germline V gene data show CDR1 as SEHNR and CDR2 as FQNEAQ (reference sequence). CDR3 nucleotide sequence: TGTGCCAGCAGCCGGAACCGAAATGGCTACACCTTC. Its translation: CASSRNRNGYTF.

This clonotype occurred a few times. The chain combines TRBV29-1 with TRBJ2-1; maybe TRBD1 (6 bases). Deletions cut 3 bases from V and 5 bases from J, with 20 bases between. The CDR3 is 16 residues long. Germline CDR1 reads SQVTM; CDR2 reads ANQGSEA. The CDR3 sequence is CSVETYWSQGNNEQFF. The CDR3 DNA is TGCAGCGTTGAGACCTACTGGTCACAGGGCAACAATGAGCAGTTCTTC.

The J gene is TRBJ1-4, the V gene TRBV7-9; D is possibly TRBD1 (5 bases). V was pared by 11 bases and J by 0 bases, with 19 bases between. In germline, CDR1 is SEHNR, CDR2 FQNEAQ (reference sequence). The CDR3 spans 16 residues. The CDR3 DNA reads TGTGCCGCAAGCCTGGGGCGGGCGGCAACTAATGAAAAACTGTTTTTT. Its protein is CAASLGRAATNEKLFF.

The rearrangement links TRBV20-1 to TRBJ1-2, with a tentative D call TRBD1 (6 bases). Germline V lookup: CDR1 DFQATT, CDR2 SNEGSKA (reference sequence). The CDR3 has 15 residues. Trimming removed 4 bases at V and 4 bases at J, with 19 bases between. DNA for the CDR3: TGCAGTGCTAACGCAGGGGCAGGGATTACCTATGGCTACACCTTC. This translates into CSANAGAGITYGYTF.

The chain combines TRBV12-3 or TRBV12-4 with TRBJ1-2; no definite D call. The CDR3 spans 13 residues. V dropped 3 bases and J dropped 8 bases, with 13 bases sitting between them. CDR3 residues: CASSFFGLGGYTF. DNA for the CDR3: TGTGCCAGCAGTTTTTTCGGCCTTGGGGGCTACACCTTC.

This rearrangement joins TRBV4-1 to TRBJ1-1, with D possibly matching TRBD1 (5 bases). The CDR3 extends over 15 amino acids. The germline gives CDR1 MGHRA, CDR2 YSYEKL. Trimming shortened V by 3 bases and J by 2 bases, and 13 bases separated the two germline ends. The CDR3 spells CASSQPGGTNTEAFF. DNA for the CDR3: TGCGCCAGCAGCCAGCCGGGAGGGACCAACACTGAAGCTTTCTTT.

This chain uses TRBV24-1 with TRBJ2-1, with D maybe TRBD1 (5 bases). Deletions cut 5 bases from V and 7 bases from J, with 14 bases between. This CDR3 comprises 14 residues. CDR1 and CDR2 (germline): KGHDR, SFDVKD. The CDR3 nucleotides are TGTGCCACCAGTGGGGCAGGGATAAGGAATGAGCAGTTCTTC. As protein: CATSGAGIRNEQFF.

The sample holds one count of this clonotype. This chain connects TRBV5-6 to TRBJ1-4; TRBD1 matches at 7 bases. There are 15 residues in the CDR3. Germline values: CDR1 SGHDT, CDR2 YYEEEE. V was pared by 4 bases and J by 2 bases, with 5 bases of the junction left unmatched. Here the CDR3 reads CASSIQTGTNEKLFF. DNA of the CDR3: TGTGCCAGCAGCATCCAGACAGGGACTAATGAAAAACTGTTTTTT.

As to this clonotype: Relative to the germline gene, one junction end is altered; a read error may explain this. This chain uses TRBV6-4 with TRBJ2-2; D is uncertain. The CDR3 extends over 13 amino acids. Looked up from germline, CDR1 is MRHNA and CDR2 is SNTAGT. The CDR3 protein is CASSDGNTGELFF. The CDR3 DNA reads TGTGCCAGTAGTGACGGCAACACCGGGGAGCTGTTTTTT.

This clonotype was picked up many times. The chain carries TRBV6-5 and TRBJ2-3; the D gene is possibly TRBD2 (6 bases). Germline lookup yields CDR1 MNHEY and CDR2 SVGAGI. CDR3 length equals 15 residues. Between the trimmed V and J ends, which lost 2 bases and 1 base, there was a span of 10 bases. The CDR3 sequence: CASSYGTSRTDTQYF. The CDR3 DNA reads TGTGCCAGCAGTTACGGGACTTCGCGCACAGATACGCAGTATTTT.

This rearrangement joins TRBV2 to TRBJ2-1, with TRBD2 matching 7 bases. The germline V gene encodes CDR1 SNHLY and CDR2 FYNNEI. V was clipped by 6 bases and J by 4 bases; unmatched bases: 9. CDR3 length equals 15 residues. The CDR3 DNA follows: TGTGCCAGCAGGGCCCGGGACTATTCGTACAATGAGCAGTTCTTC. This sequence encodes CASRARDYSYNEQFF.

CDR3 loop: CASSALGQGLDTQYF. As DNA, the CDR3 is TGTGCCAGCAGTGCTTTGGGACAGGGCCTGGATACGCAGTATTTT. J is TRBJ2-3 and V is TRBV25-1; TRBD1 agrees at 9 bases. The CDR3 spans 15 residues. The germline V gene has CDR1 MGHDK and CDR2 SYGVNS. J lost 6 bases, V lost 4 bases, and 8 bases had no gene match.

This chain connects TRBV10-3 to TRBJ2-7; no firm D call. This CDR3 is built from 14 residues. The V gene lost 3 bases and the J gene lost 7 bases, with 16 bases spanning the gap. CDR1 is ENHRY and CDR2 is SYGVKD in the germline V gene. This chain's CDR3 is CAISEQGSVNEQYF. CDR3 bases: TGTGCCATCAGTGAACAAGGGTCCGTCAATGAGCAGTACTTC.

This clonotype was counted between two and nine times. J is TRBJ1-3 and V is TRBV15; TRBD1 might be the D (5 bases). The CDR3 contains 20 residues. The ends were cut back, 1 base at V and 0 bases at J, with 22 bases in the middle. CDR1 LNHNV and CDR2 YYDKDF come from the germline V gene (reference sequence). CDR3 sequence reads: CATSRVTGSRIHRSGNTIYF. DNA for the CDR3: TGTGCCACCAGCAGAGTCACAGGTTCTAGGATTCACCGCTCTGGAAACACCATATATTTT.

V and J are TRBV4-3 and TRBJ2-1, with D possibly called TRBD1 or TRBD2 (5 bases each). V lost 1 base to trimming and J lost 0 bases, with 10 bases between them. There are 16 residues in the CDR3. Germline-derived CDR1 and CDR2 are LGHNA and YSLEER. Here the CDR3 DNA reads TGCGCCAGCAGCCAAGGGGGGTCGATCTCCTACAATGAGCAGTTCTTC. This encodes CASSQGGSISYNEQFF.

The chain carries TRBV7-7 and TRBJ2-7; a possible D gene is TRBD2 (6 bases). The J call may be wrong; the DNA end is better matched by TRBJ2-5. CDR3 size: 15 residues. The germline gives CDR1 SSHAT, CDR2 FNYEAQ (reference sequence). The CDR3 loop is CANSPPSDGGETQYF. CDR3 bases: TGTGCTAACAGCCCACCTAGCGACGGGGGAGAGACCCAGTACTTC.

V usage is TRBV24-1 and J usage is TRBJ2-1; 8 nucleotides align to TRBD1. Germline trimming cut 5 bases from V and 7 bases from J; bases unmatched to any gene: 3. CDR3 length: 13 residues. In germline, CDR1 is KGHDR, CDR2 SFDVKD. CDR3 loop: CATSVGQGNEQFF. In nucleotides, the CDR3 is TGTGCCACCAGTGTCGGACAGGGAAATGAGCAGTTCTTC.

This chain uses TRBV20-1 with TRBJ2-5; no clear D gene. V shed 7 bases and J shed 5 bases, with 17 bases lying between them. The germline CDR1 and CDR2 sequences are DFQATT and SNEGSKA (reference sequence). The CDR3 runs 13 residues. CDR3 in amino acids: CSVPTWYGETQYF. The CDR3 DNA reads TGCAGTGTGCCGACCTGGTACGGGGAGACCCAGTACTTC.

V and J are TRBV27 and TRBJ2-1, with TRBD2 matching over 8 bases. The V and J ends lost 5 bases and 9 bases, in that order; junction bases with no gene match: 6. Per germline, CDR1 MNHEY and CDR2 SMNVEV (reference sequence). The CDR3 is made up of 13 amino acids. CDR3 sequence: CASSRLAGAEQFF. The CDR3 bases are TGTGCCAGCAGTCGGCTAGCGGGCGCTGAGCAGTTCTTC.